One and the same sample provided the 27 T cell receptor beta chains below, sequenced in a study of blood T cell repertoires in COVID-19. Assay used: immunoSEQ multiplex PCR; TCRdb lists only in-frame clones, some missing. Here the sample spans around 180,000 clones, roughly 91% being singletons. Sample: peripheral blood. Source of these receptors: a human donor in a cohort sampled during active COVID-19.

This CDR3 is CASSLGGLVSDTQYF. The CDR3 DNA reads as TGTGCCAGCAGCTTGGGGGGACTAGTATCCGATACGCAGTATTTT. The chain combines TRBV5-6 with TRBJ2-3; 8 nucleotides align to TRBD2. V lost 0 bases to trimming and J lost 6 bases; unmatched junction nucleotides: 6. The CDR3 contains 15 residues. Germline CDR1 is SGHDT and CDR2 is YYEEEE.

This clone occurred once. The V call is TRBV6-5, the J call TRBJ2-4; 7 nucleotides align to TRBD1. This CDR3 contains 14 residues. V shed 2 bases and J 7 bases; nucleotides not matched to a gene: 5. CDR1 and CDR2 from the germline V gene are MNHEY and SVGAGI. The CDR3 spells CASSYDRALNIQYF. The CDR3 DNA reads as TGTGCCAGCAGTTACGACAGGGCGTTGAACATTCAGTACTTC.

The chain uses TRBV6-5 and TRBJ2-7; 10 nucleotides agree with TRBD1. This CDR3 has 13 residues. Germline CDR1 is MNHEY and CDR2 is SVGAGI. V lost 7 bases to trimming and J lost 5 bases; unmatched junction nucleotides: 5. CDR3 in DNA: TGTGCCAGCACCACGACAGGGGGCAACGAGCAGTACTTC. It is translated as CASTTTGGNEQYF.

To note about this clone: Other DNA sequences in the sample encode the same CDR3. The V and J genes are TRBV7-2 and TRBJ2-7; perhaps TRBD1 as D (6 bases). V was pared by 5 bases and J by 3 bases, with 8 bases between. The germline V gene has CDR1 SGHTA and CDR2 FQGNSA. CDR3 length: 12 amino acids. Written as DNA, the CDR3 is TGTGCCAGCAGCCGGGACAACTACGAGCAGTACTTC. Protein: CASSRDNYEQYF.

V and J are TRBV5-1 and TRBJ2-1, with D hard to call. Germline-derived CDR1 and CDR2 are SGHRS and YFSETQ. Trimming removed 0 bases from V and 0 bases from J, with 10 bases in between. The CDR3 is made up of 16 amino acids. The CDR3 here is CASSLGVAGSYNEQFF. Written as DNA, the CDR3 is TGCGCCAGCAGCTTGGGAGTTGCTGGCTCCTACAATGAGCAGTTCTTC.

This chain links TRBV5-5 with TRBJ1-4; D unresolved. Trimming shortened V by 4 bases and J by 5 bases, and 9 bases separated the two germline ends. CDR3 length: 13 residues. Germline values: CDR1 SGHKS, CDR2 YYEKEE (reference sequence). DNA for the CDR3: TGTGCCAGCAGCCTAGGTTCGAATGAAAAACTGTTTTTT. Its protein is CASSLGSNEKLFF.

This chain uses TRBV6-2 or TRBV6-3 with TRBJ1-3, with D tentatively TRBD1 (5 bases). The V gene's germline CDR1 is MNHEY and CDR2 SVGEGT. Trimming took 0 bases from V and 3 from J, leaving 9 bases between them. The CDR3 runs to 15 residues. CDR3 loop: CASSYSEGDGNTIYF. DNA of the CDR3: TGTGCCAGCAGTTACTCAGAAGGGGATGGAAACACCATATATTTT.

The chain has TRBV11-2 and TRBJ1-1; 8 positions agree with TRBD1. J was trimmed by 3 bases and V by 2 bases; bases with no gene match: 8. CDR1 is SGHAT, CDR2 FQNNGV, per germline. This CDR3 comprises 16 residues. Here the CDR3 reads CASSLRVGTGHTEAFF. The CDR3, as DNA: TGTGCCAGCAGCTTAAGGGTCGGGACAGGTCACACTGAAGCTTTCTTT.

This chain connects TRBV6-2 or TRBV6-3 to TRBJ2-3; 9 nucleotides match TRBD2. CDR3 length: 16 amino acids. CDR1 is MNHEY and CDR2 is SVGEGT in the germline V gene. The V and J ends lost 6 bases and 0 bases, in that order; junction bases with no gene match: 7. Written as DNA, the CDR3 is TGTGCCAGCAGCCCGTCTAGCGGGGCTAGCACAGATACGCAGTATTTT. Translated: CASSPSSGASTDTQYF.

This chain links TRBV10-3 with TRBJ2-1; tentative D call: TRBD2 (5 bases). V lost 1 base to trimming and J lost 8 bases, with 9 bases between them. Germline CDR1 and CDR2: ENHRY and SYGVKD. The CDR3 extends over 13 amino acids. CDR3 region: CAISEWQDYEQFF. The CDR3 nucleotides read TGTGCCATCAGTGAGTGGCAGGACTATGAGCAGTTCTTC.

This chain's CDR3 is CASGMTGTSGTSNTDTQYF. CDR3 sequence (DNA): TGTGCCAGCGGGATGACGGGGACTAGCGGTACATCCAACACAGATACGCAGTATTTT. The chain links TRBV9 to TRBJ2-3; 11 nucleotides agree with TRBD2. The CDR3 has 19 amino acids. From germline, CDR1 is SGDLS and CDR2 YYNGEE. V dropped 7 bases and J dropped 2; count of bases not matched to a gene: 18.

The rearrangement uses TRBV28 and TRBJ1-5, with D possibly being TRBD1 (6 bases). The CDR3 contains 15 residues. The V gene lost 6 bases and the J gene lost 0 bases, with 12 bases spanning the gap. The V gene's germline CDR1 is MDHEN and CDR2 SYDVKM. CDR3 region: CASRTTGYSNQPQHF. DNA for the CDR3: TGTGCCAGCAGGACGACAGGCTATAGCAATCAGCCCCAGCATTTT.

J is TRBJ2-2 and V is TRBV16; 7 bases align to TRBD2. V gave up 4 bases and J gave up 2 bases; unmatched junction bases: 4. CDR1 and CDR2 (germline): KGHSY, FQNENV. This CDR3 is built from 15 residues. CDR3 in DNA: TGTGCCAGCAGCCGGACGGGGGGAAACACCGGGGAGCTGTTTTTT. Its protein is CASSRTGGNTGELFF.

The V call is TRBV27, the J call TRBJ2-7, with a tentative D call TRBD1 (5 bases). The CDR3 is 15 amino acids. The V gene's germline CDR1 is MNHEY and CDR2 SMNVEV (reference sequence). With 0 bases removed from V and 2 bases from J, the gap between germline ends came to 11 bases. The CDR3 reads CASSLSWQGTYEQYF. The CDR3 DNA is TGTGCCAGCAGTTTATCGTGGCAGGGTACCTACGAGCAGTACTTC.

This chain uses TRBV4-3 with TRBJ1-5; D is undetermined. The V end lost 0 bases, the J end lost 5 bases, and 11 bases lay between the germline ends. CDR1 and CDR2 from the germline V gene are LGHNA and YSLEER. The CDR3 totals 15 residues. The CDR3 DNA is TGCGCCAGCAGCCAAGATCTCTCAGGTCATCAGCCCCAGCATTTT. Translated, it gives CASSQDLSGHQPQHF.

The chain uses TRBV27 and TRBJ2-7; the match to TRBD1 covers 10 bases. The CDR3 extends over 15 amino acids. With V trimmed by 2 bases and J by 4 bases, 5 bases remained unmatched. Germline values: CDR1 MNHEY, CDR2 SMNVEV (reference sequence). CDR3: CASSLTGTGAYEQYF. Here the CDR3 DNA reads TGTGCCAGCAGTTTAACCGGGACAGGGGCGTACGAGCAGTACTTC.

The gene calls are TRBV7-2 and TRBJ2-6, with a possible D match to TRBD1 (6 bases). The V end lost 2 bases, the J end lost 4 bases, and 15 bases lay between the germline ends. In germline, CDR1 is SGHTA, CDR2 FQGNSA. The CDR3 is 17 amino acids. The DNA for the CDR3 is TGTGCCAGCAGCTTAAGGCTACAGGGAACAGGGGCCAACGTCCTGACTTTC. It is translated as CASSLRLQGTGANVLTF.

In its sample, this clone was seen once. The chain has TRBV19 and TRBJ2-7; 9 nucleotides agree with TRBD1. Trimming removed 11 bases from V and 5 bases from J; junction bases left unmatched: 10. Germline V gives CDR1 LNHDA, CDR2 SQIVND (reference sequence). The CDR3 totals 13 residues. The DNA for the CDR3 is TGTGCCTGCTCAGACAGGGGGTGGAACGAGCAGTACTTC. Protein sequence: CACSDRGWNEQYF.

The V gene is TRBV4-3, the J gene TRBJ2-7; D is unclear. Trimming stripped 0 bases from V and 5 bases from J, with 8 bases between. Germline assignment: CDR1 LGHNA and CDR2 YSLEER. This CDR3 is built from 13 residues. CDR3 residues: CASSQDVLHEQYF. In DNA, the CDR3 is TGCGCCAGCAGCCAAGATGTACTTCACGAGCAGTACTTC.

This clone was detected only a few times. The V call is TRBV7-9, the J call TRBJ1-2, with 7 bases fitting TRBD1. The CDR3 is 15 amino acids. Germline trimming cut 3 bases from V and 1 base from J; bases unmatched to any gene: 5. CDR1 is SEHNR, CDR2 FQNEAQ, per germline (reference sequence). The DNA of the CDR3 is TGTGCCAGCAGCTTCGCAGGGGGAGTTAACTATGGCTACACCTTC. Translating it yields CASSFAGGVNYGYTF.

Written as DNA, the CDR3 is TGTGCCAGCAGCCCTACTAGCGGGGCGTCCTACGAGCAGTACTTC. Translated: CASSPTSGASYEQYF. The rearrangement uses TRBV7-2 and TRBJ2-7; 10 nucleotides align to TRBD2. CDR1 and CDR2 (germline): SGHTA, FQGNSA. After removal of 5 bases from V and 1 base from J, the junction contained 5 bases not matched to a gene. CDR3 length equals 15 residues.

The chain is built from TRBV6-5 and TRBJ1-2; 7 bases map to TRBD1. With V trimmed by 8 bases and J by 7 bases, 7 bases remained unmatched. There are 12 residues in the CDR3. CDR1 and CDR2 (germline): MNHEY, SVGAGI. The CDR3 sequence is CASGTGAFGYTF. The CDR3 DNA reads TGTGCCAGCGGAACAGGGGCGTTTGGCTACACCTTC.

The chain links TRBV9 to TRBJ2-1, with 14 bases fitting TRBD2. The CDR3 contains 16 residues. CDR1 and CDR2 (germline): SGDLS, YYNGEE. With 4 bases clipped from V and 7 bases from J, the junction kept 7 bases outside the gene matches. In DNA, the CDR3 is TGTGCCAGCAGCTTCGGACTAGCGGGGGGACTAAATGAGCAGTTCTTC. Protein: CASSFGLAGGLNEQFF.

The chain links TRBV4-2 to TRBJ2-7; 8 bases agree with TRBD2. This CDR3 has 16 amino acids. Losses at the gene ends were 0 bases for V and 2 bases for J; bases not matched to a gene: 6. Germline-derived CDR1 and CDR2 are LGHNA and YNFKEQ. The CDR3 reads CASSQEGLAGTYEQYF. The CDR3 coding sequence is TGTGCCAGCAGCCAAGAAGGGCTAGCGGGCACCTACGAGCAGTACTTC.

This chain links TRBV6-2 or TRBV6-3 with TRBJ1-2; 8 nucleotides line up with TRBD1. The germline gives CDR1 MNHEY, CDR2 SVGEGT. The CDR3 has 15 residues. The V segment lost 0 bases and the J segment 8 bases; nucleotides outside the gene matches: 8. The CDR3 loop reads CASSYSIQGAQGYTF. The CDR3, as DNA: TGTGCCAGCAGTTACTCAATTCAGGGGGCCCAAGGCTACACCTTC.

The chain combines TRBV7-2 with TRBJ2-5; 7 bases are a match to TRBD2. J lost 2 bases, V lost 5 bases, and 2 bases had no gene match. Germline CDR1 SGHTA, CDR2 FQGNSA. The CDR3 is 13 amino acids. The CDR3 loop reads CASSRTRQETQYF. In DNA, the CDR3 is TGTGCCAGCAGCCGGACTAGACAAGAGACCCAGTACTTC.

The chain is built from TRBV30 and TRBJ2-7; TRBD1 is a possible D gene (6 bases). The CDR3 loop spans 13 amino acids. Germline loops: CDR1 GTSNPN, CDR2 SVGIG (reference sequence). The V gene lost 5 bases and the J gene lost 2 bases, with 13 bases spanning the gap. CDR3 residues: CAWQRDTTYEQYF. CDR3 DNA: TGTGCCTGGCAACGGGACACTACCTACGAGCAGTACTTC.